A selection of T cell receptor beta chains follows, all from one sample in a study of T-cell reconstitution after alpha-beta-depleted transplantation in children. Using its own MiXCR run on the PCR reads, TCRdb lists one record per CDR3 protein. The sample yields roughly 610,000 distinct CDR3 sequences, approximately 10% seen once. This material consisted of PBMCs from the stem cell graft donor, taken from the stem cell graft. The receptors were sampled from a human donor who donated a stem cell graft to a child with acute myeloid leukemia. CDR3s include the opening cysteine and the closing phenylalanine or tryptophan. A D gene is named only where the DNA matches it firmly. Size is omitted from some rows. Given values are once, few, many or a class for expanded clones.

J gene	V gene	D gene	clone size	CDR3 DNA	CDR3 protein
TRBJ2-1	TRBV3-1	TRBD2	-	TGTGCCAGCAGCCGACTAGCGGCTCATGAGCAGTTCTTC	CASSRLAAHEQFF
TRBJ2-3	TRBV5-1	TRBD2	few	TGCGCCAGCAGCTTGGGGCTAGCGGAAGATACGCAGTATTTT	CASSLGLAEDTQYF
TRBJ2-5	TRBV7-2	TRBD2	-	TGTGCCAGCAGCTGGGCGGGGGACCAAGAGACCCAGTACTTC	CASSWAGDQETQYF
TRBJ1-4	TRBV5-1	-	few	TGCGCCAGCACGTTCGAAGCTAATGAAAAACTGTTTTTT	CASTFEANEKLFF
TRBJ2-7	TRBV5-1	TRBD2	few	TGCGCCAGCAGCGCCGGGACTAGCGGGAGTGGGGAGCAGTACTTC	CASSAGTSGSGEQYF
TRBJ2-1	TRBV2	-	many	TGTGCCAGCAGTGAATCGGCGGGCGGGGCAAGCTCCTACAATGAGCAGTTCTTC	CASSESAGGASSYNEQFF
TRBJ2-7	TRBV5-1	TRBD2	many	TGTGCCAGCAGTTTATCGCGCGGGAGCTACGAGCAGTACTTC	CASSLSRGSYEQYF
TRBJ2-5	TRBV4-3	-	-	TGCGCCAGCAGCCAAGGCATCATAGGGGAGACCCAGTACTTC	CASSQGIIGETQYF
TRBJ2-1	TRBV20-1	-	-	TGCAGCTCCTCACGGGGGAATGAGCAGTTCTTC	CSSSRGNEQFF
TRBJ2-7	TRBV6-2/TRBV6-3	TRBD2	-	TGTGCCAGCAGCCAAACCCCCGGACTAGCGGGAGACCCCTCCTACGAGCAGTACTTC	CASSQTPGLAGDPSYEQYF
TRBJ1-5	TRBV20-1	-	few	TGCAGTGCTAGAGATGGCAGGGCTGGTGCGGGCAATCAGCCCCAGCATTTT	CSARDGRAGAGNQPQHF
TRBJ1-6	TRBV4-2	-	-	TGTGTACGATCCTATAATTCACCCCTCCACTTT	CVRSYNSPLHF
TRBJ2-7	TRBV9	TRBD1	few	TGTGCCAGCAGCGTAGGGGACAGGAATCCCTACGAGCAGTACTTC	CASSVGDRNPYEQYF
TRBJ2-7	TRBV6-1	TRBD2	many	TGTGCCAGCAGTGAACCATCTAGCGGGGGCTACGAGCAGTACTTC	CASSEPSSGGYEQYF
TRBJ1-5	TRBV7-9	-	once	TGTGCCAGCAGCTCCCAAACCGGACAGCCCCAGCATTTT	CASSSQTGQPQHF
TRBJ2-2	TRBV4-3	TRBD2	-	TGCGCCAGCAGCCAAGATAATCTAGCGGGAGGTTATGGGGACACCGGGGAGCTGTTTTTT	CASSQDNLAGGYGDTGELFF
TRBJ2-2	TRBV10-3	-	-	TGTGCCATCAGTGAAAGGTCTACCGGGGAGCTGTTTTTT	CAISERSTGELFF
TRBJ1-4	TRBV12-3/TRBV12-4	TRBD1	few	TGTGCCAGCAGTTTGGGACAGGCGGGTGAAAAACTGTTTTTT	CASSLGQAGEKLFF
TRBJ2-3	TRBV5-1	TRBD2	many	TGCGCCAGCAGCTTGGCCGCGGCGGGAGGGCCAGATACGCAGTATTTT	CASSLAAAGGPDTQYF
TRBJ2-3	TRBV7-2	-	few	TGTGCCAGCAGCTTGACGAGGGGAACTAGCACAGATACGCAGTATTTT	CASSLTRGTSTDTQYF
TRBJ2-1	TRBV10-3	-	many	TGTGCCATCAATGGACAAGGGTTGTTATACAATGAGCAGTTCTTC	CAINGQGLLYNEQFF
TRBJ2-7	TRBV6-2/TRBV6-3	-	few	TGTGCCAGCAGTTACGAGGCCCTAGCGTACGAGCAGTACTTC	CASSYEALAYEQYF
TRBJ1-5	TRBV6-1	TRBD1	-	TGTGCCAGCAGTGGAAAGACAGGGGTAAGCAATCAGCCCCAGCATTTT	CASSGKTGVSNQPQHF
TRBJ2-5	TRBV5-4	-	-	TGCGCCAGCAGCTTGGGGAAACTTCAAGAGACCCAGTACTTC	CASSLGKLQETQYF
TRBJ2-3	TRBV5-1	-	-	TGCGCCAGCAGCGGCGGACAAAGCGGCACAGATACGCAGTATTTT	CASSGGQSGTDTQYF
TRBJ2-7	TRBV28	-	few	TGTGCCAGCAGGCCCACGGGGCGGGGAGCGTACGAGCAGTACTTC	CASRPTGRGAYEQYF
TRBJ2-1	TRBV5-1	-	many	TGCGCCAGCAGCTTGTTTGGGGGCGATGAGCAGTTCTTC	CASSLFGGDEQFF
TRBJ2-5	TRBV5-6	TRBD2	-	TGTGCCAGCAGCTTGATATCCAGCGGGAGGGCCCAAGAGACCCAGTACTTC	CASSLISSGRAQETQYF
TRBJ2-7	TRBV29-1	TRBD2	few	TGCAGCGTTGGTGGACTAGCACTTCACGAGCAGTACTTC	CSVGGLALHEQYF
TRBJ2-3	TRBV7-2	TRBD2	few	TGTGCCAGCAGCTTAACAGCTAGCGGGGGGAGCACAGATACGCAGTATTTT	CASSLTASGGSTDTQYF
TRBJ2-6	TRBV6-5	TRBD2	-	TGTGCCAGCAGTTACTCGTCAGCGGGAGGGCCGGGTGGGGCCAACGTCCTGACTTTC	CASSYSSAGGPGGANVLTF